The rows below give T cell receptor beta chains drawn from one sample of a study of blood T cell repertoires in COVID-19. Profiled with immunoSEQ multiplex PCR; TCRdb holds only in-frame clones, not every one. The data show fewer than 80,000 clones, with nearly 90% seen just once and 4% to 5% held by the top ten. The sequencing sample was made of peripheral blood. The source is a woman aged 50 to 65 with active COVID-19. The CDR3 runs from the conserved cysteine through the conserved F or W. D genes are given only for firm matches. Size tells how often a clone was seen (once, few, many) or the class of an expanded clone, and some rows leave it out.

clone_size j_call d_call v_call cdr3_nt cdr3_aa
NA TRBJ2-1 TRBD2 TRBV19 TGTGCCAGTACAACTAGCGATTCCTACAATGAGCAGTTCTTC CASTTSDSYNEQFF
NA TRBJ1-1 TRBD1 TRBV5-1 TGCGCCAGCAGCTTACAGGGGGTTGAAGCTTTCTTT CASSLQGVEAFF
NA TRBJ2-7 NA TRBV6-5 TGTGCCGGAAACAGGGCAGGGGAGTCCTACGAGCAGTACTTC CAGNRAGESYEQYF
once TRBJ1-2 TRBD1 TRBV2 TGTGCCAGCAGCTTGGGACAGATAGTCTATGGCTACACCTTC CASSLGQIVYGYTF
NA TRBJ1-1 NA TRBV19 TGTGCCAGTAAAGACCAGACAATGAACACTGAAGCTTTCTTT CASKDQTMNTEAFF
NA TRBJ2-7 TRBD2 TRBV28 TGTGCCAGCAGTTTCGGGGGGGCCTCCTACGAGCAGTACTTC CASSFGGASYEQYF
NA TRBJ2-1 TRBD1 TRBV6-5 TGTGCCAGTTCAGGGGGCAATTACAATGAGCAGTTCTTC CASSGGNYNEQFF
NA TRBJ2-7 NA TRBV9 TGTGCCAGCAGCGATGGGGGGGCTTACGAGCAGTACTTC CASSDGGAYEQYF
many TRBJ1-6 TRBD1 TRBV5-1 TGCGCCAGCAGCTTGAAGGGACAGGGCGGATCACCCCTCCACTTT CASSLKGQGGSPLHF
NA TRBJ2-3 NA TRBV7-7 TGTGCTAGCAGCCCAGTGTCGCGCACAGATACGCAGTATTTT CASSPVSRTDTQYF
NA TRBJ1-6 NA TRBV10-3 TGTGCCATCAGCGACCTTGGGAGGGGAGGTTCACCCCTCCACTTT CAISDLGRGGSPLHF
NA TRBJ2-3 NA TRBV7-9 TGTGCCAGCAGCGGCCCCGGACATAGCACAGATACGCAGTATTTT CASSGPGHSTDTQYF
NA TRBJ2-4 NA TRBV7-3 TGTGCCAGCAGCTTAACGGGCTTGGGACTAGCCAAAAACATTCAGTACTTC CASSLTGLGLAKNIQYF
NA TRBJ2-7 TRBD1 TRBV7-3 TGTGCCAGCAGCCTCGGGACAGGTCCTACCTACGAGCAGTACTTC CASSLGTGPTYEQYF
NA TRBJ1-2 NA TRBV15 TGTGCCACCAGCAGAGATCGGCAGGCACCCTATGGCTACACCTTC CATSRDRQAPYGYTF
NA TRBJ2-2 NA TRBV7-9 TGTGCCAGCAGCTTAAGGCGGGACGGGAACACCGGGGAGCTGTTTTTT CASSLRRDGNTGELFF
NA TRBJ1-5 TRBD1 TRBV7-2 TGTGCCAGCAGCCTTAACAGGGGGATCAATCAGCCCCAGCATTTT CASSLNRGINQPQHF
NA TRBJ2-7 TRBD2 TRBV18 TGTGCCAGCTCACGCACGGGGACTAGCGGGAGTACCTACGAGCAGTACTTC CASSRTGTSGSTYEQYF
NA TRBJ2-6 TRBD2 TRBV28 TGTGCCAGCAGCCCCCTCGGACTAGCGGGAAACTCTGGGGCCAACGTCCTGACTTTC CASSPLGLAGNSGANVLTF
few TRBJ1-6 TRBD1 TRBV5-6 TGTGCCAGCAGCTATGCCGGGACAGGGCTTCTTAATTCACCCCTCCACTTT CASSYAGTGLLNSPLHF
NA TRBJ1-2 NA TRBV12-3/TRBV12-4 TGTGCCAGCAGTTTGGCGGGGAGTGGCTACACCTTC CASSLAGSGYTF
NA TRBJ1-1 NA TRBV5-5 TGTGCCAGCAGCTTGCGAGGGATGAACACTGAAGCTTTCTTT CASSLRGMNTEAFF